The present TCR beta chain was sequenced within a study of molecular identifiers for immune sequencing clone quantification. Study-wide results and caveats: In cases of identical TCR molecules sharing a barcode, highly expanded clone sizes could be underestimated.

Points on this clonotype: No antigen is known for it. A much bigger clone sits one base away, suggesting this may be a read error.

One entry per CDR3 protein results from TCRdb running MiXCR on the PCR reads. The sample lists about half a million distinct CDR3 sequences, about 25% occurring once. Sorted cells numbering roughly 19,000 to 1,100,000, with 10%, 30% or 50% RNA, yielded the naive CD8 libraries. The germline V and J ends were trimmed by 5 bases and 2 bases, with 10 bases remaining between them. The CDR3 length is 13 residues. Germline loops: CDR1 SEHNR, CDR2 FQNEAQ (reference sequence). The clonotype originates from a human donor in good health. Some libraries in this study had Jurkat cell RNA spiked in. Sequencing was performed on naive CD8+ T cells from blood, with Jurkat cell RNA spiked in. Subset of the sample: FACS-sorted CD8+CD4-CCR7+CD45RA+ naive T cells. The V call is TRBV7-9, the J call TRBJ2-7; D is possibly TRBD1 or TRBD2 (5 bases each). The CDR3 region has the DNA TGTGCCAGCAGCGCACGGGGCACCTACGAGCAGTACTTC. This codes for CASSARGTYEQYF. The entire variable domain, with the rest obtained from reference TRBV7-9 and TRBJ2-7, is as follows: DTGVSQNPRHKITKRGQNVTFRCDPISEHNRLYWYRQTLGQGPEFLTYFQNEAQLEKSRLLSDRFSAERPKGSFSTLEIQRTEQGDSAMYLCASSARGTYEQYFGPGTRLTVT.